A selection of T cell receptor beta chains follows, all from one sample in a study of T cell repertoires in cytomegalovirus infection. These TCRs' antigens remain unknown. MiXCR, run by TCRdb on the reads, gives a single entry per CDR3 protein. Found here are approximately 730,000 distinct CDR3 sequences, around 35% of them singletons; the top ten hold 18%. Sample: cultured PBMCs, taken from culture after CMV antigen stimulation. The receptors were gathered from a human donor in good health (CMV status not recorded). Some clones in this sample may be carry-over from other donors' samples. CDR3s include the opening cysteine and the closing phenylalanine or tryptophan. D genes are given only for firm matches. Clone sizes are given selectively: once, few, many, or a class where the clone is expanded.

V	D	J	size	CDR3	DNA
TRBV4-2	NA	TRBJ1-1	NA	CASSLDDRKNTEAFF	TGTGCCAGCAGCCTAGACGACAGGAAGAACACTGAAGCTTTCTTT
TRBV20-1	NA	TRBJ2-3	NA	CSAHLTPDTQYF	TGCAGTGCCCATCTCACACCAGATACGCAGTATTTT
TRBV7-2	NA	TRBJ2-3	few	CASSLRGGGVDTQYF	TGTGCCAGCAGCTTACGGGGAGGGGGAGTGGATACGCAGTATTTT
TRBV7-2	NA	TRBJ2-2	NA	CASSWTTADTGELFF	TGTGCCAGCAGCTGGACTACGGCTGACACCGGGGAGCTGTTTTTT
TRBV19	NA	TRBJ1-2	few	CASTPDGGNYGYTF	TGTGCCAGTACCCCTGACGGAGGGAACTATGGCTACACCTTC
TRBV7-2	TRBD2	TRBJ2-5	many	CASSLEGPAGVLETQYF	TGTGCCAGCAGCTTAGAAGGTCCAGCGGGAGTCCTAGAGACCCAGTACTTC
TRBV6-4	NA	TRBJ1-2	few	CASSDSGYGYTF	TGTGCCAGCAGTGACTCTGGCTATGGCTACACCTTC
TRBV5-6	NA	TRBJ1-1	NA	CASSLEGLTEAFF	TGTGCCAGCAGCTTGGAAGGTCTTACTGAAGCTTTCTTT
TRBV7-2	NA	TRBJ1-1	few	CASSVGPKAFF	TGTGCCAGCAGCGTGGGCCCCAAAGCTTTCTTT
TRBV2	TRBD1	TRBJ1-2	NA	CASSRDSDYGYTF	TGTGCCAGCAGCCGGGACAGCGACTATGGCTACACCTTC
TRBV3-1	NA	TRBJ2-1	few	CASSQWGDEQFF	TGTGCCAGCAGCCAATGGGGCGATGAGCAGTTCTTC
TRBV18	TRBD2	TRBJ2-1	few	CASSPGRSSGSYEQFF	TGTGCCAGCTCACCCGGGAGATCTAGCGGGAGTTATGAGCAGTTCTTC
TRBV6-6	TRBD2	TRBJ2-1	NA	CASSSGVAGDNEQFF	TGTGCCAGCAGTTCGGGGGTAGCGGGTGACAATGAGCAGTTCTTC
TRBV28	NA	TRBJ1-2	NA	CASSSRILSTVDSRGYTF	TGTGCCAGCAGTTCCCGTATCCTATCAACAGTGGATTCGCGAGGCTACACCTTC
TRBV7-8	NA	TRBJ2-3	few	CASSLVSHAGTDTQYF	TGTGCCAGCAGCTTAGTTAGTCATGCGGGCACAGATACGCAGTATTTT
TRBV5-4	NA	TRBJ2-5	few	CASSLEVLQETQYF	TGTGCCAGCAGCTTGGAGGTACTCCAAGAGACCCAGTACTTC
TRBV11-2	TRBD2	TRBJ2-7	NA	CASSLVGTSVDPYEQYF	TGTGCCAGCAGCTTAGTTGGGACTAGCGTCGACCCCTACGAGCAGTACTTC
TRBV5-1	TRBD1	TRBJ2-7	few	CASSPGQGSDEQYF	TGCGCCAGCAGCCCAGGACAGGGGAGCGACGAGCAGTACTTC
TRBV7-8	TRBD1	TRBJ2-1	many	CASSPSGTVEFF	TGTGCCAGCAGCCCGTCCGGGACAGTTGAATTCTTC
TRBV7-8	NA	TRBJ1-2	NA	CASSLVGPAWGYTF	TGTGCCAGCAGCTTAGTAGGCCCCGCCTGGGGCTACACCTTC
TRBV19	TRBD2	TRBJ2-3	NA	CASSIDRGGIPTDTQYF	TGTGCCAGTAGTATAGATCGGGGGGGGATCCCCACAGATACGCAGTATTTT
TRBV6-5	NA	TRBJ1-5	few	CASSRAGSNQPQHF	TGTGCCAGTAGTCGGGCGGGCTCAAATCAGCCCCAGCATTTT
TRBV18	NA	TRBJ1-5	few	CASSTQRDQPQHF	TGTGCCAGCTCAACCCAGAGGGATCAGCCCCAGCATTTT
TRBV13	NA	TRBJ2-1	few	CASSAAGTESSYNEQFF	TGTGCCAGCAGCGCCGCCGGGACTGAGAGCTCCTACAATGAGCAGTTCTTC
TRBV27	TRBD1	TRBJ2-4	NA	CARLQGKNIQYF	TGTGCCAGGTTACAGGGGAAAAACATTCAGTACTTC
TRBV10-3	TRBD2	TRBJ2-5	NA	CAIQTLAGAQYF	TGTGCCATACAGACACTAGCGGGAGCCCAGTACTTC
TRBV12-3/TRBV12-4	NA	TRBJ1-1	NA	CASKGGEAFF	TGTGCCAGCAAAGGGGGTGAAGCTTTCTTT
TRBV4-2	NA	TRBJ1-4	NA	CASSQDYPSAEKLFF	TGTGCCAGCAGCCAAGATTATCCCAGCGCCGAAAAACTGTTTTTT
TRBV28	NA	TRBJ1-3	NA	CASSLGDTRSGNTIYF	TGTGCCAGCAGCTTGGGGGATACCCGCTCTGGAAACACCATATATTTT
TRBV7-9	TRBD2	TRBJ2-5	few	CASSMGTSGGLETQYF	TGTGCCAGCAGCATGGGGACTAGCGGGGGGCTCGAGACCCAGTACTTC
TRBV19	NA	TRBJ1-5	NA	CASSPRGGHRSNQPQHF	TGTGCCAGTAGCCCAAGGGGGGGACACCGTAGCAATCAGCCCCAGCATTTT
TRBV7-6	TRBD1	TRBJ2-5	NA	CASSGTGRDETQYF	TGTGCCAGCAGCGGGACAGGGAGGGATGAGACCCAGTACTTC
TRBV2	NA	TRBJ2-1	NA	CASSGLRNNEQFF	TGTGCCAGCAGTGGTCTGAGAAACAATGAGCAGTTCTTC
TRBV7-6	NA	TRBJ2-7	many	CASSLTPGYEQYF	TGTGCCAGCAGCTTAACCCCAGGCTACGAGCAGTACTTC
TRBV3-1	NA	TRBJ2-5	NA	CASSQTIRQETQYF	TGTGCCAGCAGCCAAACCATCCGCCAAGAGACCCAGTACTTC
TRBV7-9	NA	TRBJ2-3	few	CASSSPGWGAQYF	TGTGCCAGCAGCTCACCCGGATGGGGCGCGCAGTATTTT
TRBV12-3/TRBV12-4	TRBD2	TRBJ2-3	many	CASSLGGAGGTDTQYF	TGTGCCAGCAGTTTAGGGGGAGCGGGAGGAACAGATACGCAGTATTTT
TRBV7-2	NA	TRBJ2-3	many	CASSSRQGGADTQYF	TGTGCCAGCAGCTCCCGACAGGGAGGAGCAGATACGCAGTATTTT
TRBV6-1	NA	TRBJ1-1	few	CASSERGDTEAFF	TGTGCCAGCAGTGAACGGGGGGACACTGAAGCTTTCTTT
TRBV11-2	TRBD2	TRBJ2-5	NA	CASSLEAGGAMETQYF	TGTGCCAGCAGCTTAGAAGCCGGGGGGGCGATGGAGACCCAGTACTTC
TRBV7-9	TRBD1	TRBJ1-4	few	CASSLADRGAANEKLFF	TGTGCCAGCAGCTTAGCGGACAGGGGAGCGGCTAATGAAAAACTGTTTTTT
TRBV7-6	TRBD2	TRBJ2-1	NA	CASSAGLADHEQFF	TGTGCCAGCAGCGCGGGACTAGCGGACCATGAGCAGTTCTTC
TRBV5-5	NA	TRBJ2-3	NA	CASRSGQFTDTQYF	TGTGCCAGCAGATCCGGACAGTTCACAGATACGCAGTATTTT
TRBV6-5	TRBD1	TRBJ2-2	NA	CASKTGGTGELFF	TGTGCCAGCAAAACAGGGGGCACCGGGGAGCTGTTTTTT
TRBV20-1	TRBD1	TRBJ2-7	few	CSLLRDRDPVDEQYF	TGCAGTCTTTTGCGGGACAGGGACCCGGTAGACGAGCAGTACTTC
TRBV12-3/TRBV12-4	TRBD2	TRBJ2-1	NA	CASSSSGRARTEQFF	TGTGCCAGCAGTTCTAGCGGGAGAGCTCGTACTGAGCAGTTCTTC
TRBV12-3/TRBV12-4	NA	TRBJ2-1	few	CASSLVGSGNEQFF	TGTGCCAGCAGTTTAGTCGGGAGTGGCAATGAGCAGTTCTTC
TRBV6-4	NA	TRBJ2-3	NA	CASSFVAGRSDTQYF	TGTGCCAGCAGTTTTGTGGCAGGGCGGTCAGATACGCAGTATTTT
TRBV5-1	TRBD1	TRBJ2-3	few	CASSLGTGQSDTQYF	TGCGCCAGCAGCTTAGGGACAGGGCAGTCAGATACGCAGTATTTT
TRBV7-9	NA	TRBJ2-6	NA	CASTPDEAPGANVLTF	TGTGCCAGCACCCCCGATGAGGCGCCCGGGGCCAACGTCCTGACTTTC